The clone carrying this T cell receptor (beta chain) was found a few times. No antigen is known for it. Trimming cost V 3 bases and J 1 base; bases outside gene matches: 2. Per germline, CDR1 SGHRS and CDR2 YFSETQ. The CDR3 consists of 16 residues. This record belongs to a study of response to subunit inactivated influenza vaccine. Study-level results: Researchers suggested that each seasonal influenza vaccination recruits few new T cells.

TCRdb re-derived calls from the RT-PCR reads in MiXCR, one entry per CDR3 protein. The sample has about 700,000 distinct CDR3 sequences; approximately 13% are singletons. This rearrangement joins TRBV5-1 to TRBJ2-3; 13 positions match TRBD2. The sequenced sample was PBMCs from blood, obtained less than 15 days before vaccination. The TCR originated in a man aged 45 to 65 who received an inactivated influenza vaccine. Here the CDR3 DNA reads TGCGCCAGCAGCTGGGGGACTAGCGGGGGCACAGATACGCAGTATTTT. Its protein is CASSWGTSGGTDTQYF.